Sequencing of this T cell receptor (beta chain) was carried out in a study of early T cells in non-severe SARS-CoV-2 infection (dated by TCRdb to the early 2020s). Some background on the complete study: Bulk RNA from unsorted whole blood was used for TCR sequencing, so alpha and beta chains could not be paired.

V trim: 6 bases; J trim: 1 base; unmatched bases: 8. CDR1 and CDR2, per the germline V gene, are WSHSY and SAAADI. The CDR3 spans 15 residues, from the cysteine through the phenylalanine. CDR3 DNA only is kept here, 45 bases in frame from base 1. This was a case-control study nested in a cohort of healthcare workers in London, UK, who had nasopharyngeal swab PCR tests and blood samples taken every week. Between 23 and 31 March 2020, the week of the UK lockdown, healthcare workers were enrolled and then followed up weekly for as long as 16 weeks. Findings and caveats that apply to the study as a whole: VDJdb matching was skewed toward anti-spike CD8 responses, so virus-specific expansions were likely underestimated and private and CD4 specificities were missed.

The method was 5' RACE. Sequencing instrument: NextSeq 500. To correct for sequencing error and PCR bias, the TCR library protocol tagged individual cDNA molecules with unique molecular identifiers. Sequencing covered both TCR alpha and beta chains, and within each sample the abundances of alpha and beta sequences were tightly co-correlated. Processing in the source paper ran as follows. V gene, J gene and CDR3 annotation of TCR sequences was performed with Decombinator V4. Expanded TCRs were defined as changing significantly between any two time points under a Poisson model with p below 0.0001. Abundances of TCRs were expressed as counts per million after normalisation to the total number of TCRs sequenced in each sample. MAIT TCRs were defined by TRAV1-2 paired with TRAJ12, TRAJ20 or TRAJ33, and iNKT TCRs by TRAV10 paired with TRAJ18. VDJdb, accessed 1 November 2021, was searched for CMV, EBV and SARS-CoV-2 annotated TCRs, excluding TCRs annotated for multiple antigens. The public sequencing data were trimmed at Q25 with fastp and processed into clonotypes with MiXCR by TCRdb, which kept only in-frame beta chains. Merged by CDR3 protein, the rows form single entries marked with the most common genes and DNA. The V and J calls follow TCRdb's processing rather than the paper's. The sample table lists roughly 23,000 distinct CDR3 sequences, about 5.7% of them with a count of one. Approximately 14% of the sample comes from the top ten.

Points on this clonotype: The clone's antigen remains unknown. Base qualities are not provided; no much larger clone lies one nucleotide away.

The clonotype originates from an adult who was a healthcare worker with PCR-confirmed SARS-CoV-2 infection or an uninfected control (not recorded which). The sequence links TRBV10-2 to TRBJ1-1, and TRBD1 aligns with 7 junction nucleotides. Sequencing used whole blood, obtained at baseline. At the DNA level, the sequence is TGCGCCAGCAGCCTAGAGGACAGGTGGAACACTGAAGCTTTCTTT. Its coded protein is CASSLEDRWNTEAFF.